This T cell receptor (beta chain) was identified in a study of blood T cell repertoires in COVID-19. Looking at the study overall: Both acute and convalescent COVID-19 samples were obtained from the United States, Italy and Spain. In each case, the material was cDNA or gDNA derived from T cells, B-cell-depleted T cells, or PBMCs.

The V end was cut by 3 bases, the J end by 3 bases, with 8 bases between. The germline CDR1 and CDR2 sequences are KGHSH and LQKENI. The CDR3 contains 13 residues. Per the original data handling: Nucleated cell counts were estimated from reference gene primer amplification. TCRdb keeps only in-frame clones here, not all; method: immunoSEQ multiplex PCR. V and J calls and clone size are those listed in that table; D and trimming were worked out from the DNA. The sample has 45,000 to 60,000 clones; roughly 90% are singletons. This clonotype was sampled from a man in his fifties with acute or convalescent COVID-19. The chain carries TRBV18 and TRBJ1-2; the D is unclear. Sequences were obtained from peripheral blood. CDR3 protein: CASSPSGDYGYTF. The CDR3 DNA follows: TGTGCCAGCTCACCCTCCGGGGACTATGGCTACACCTTC.